Listed below are T cell receptor beta chains from one sample, sequenced in a study of identical twins. TCRdb re-analysed the 5' RACE reads in MiXCR, keeping a single row per CDR3 protein. The table includes around 680,000 distinct CDR3 sequences, over 8.5% detected once. The data were also submitted as part of a second study, on yellow fever vaccine responses in identical twins.

Sequencing was performed on PBMCs. Every receptor here comes from a woman aged 18-29 years in good health. The CDR3 runs from the conserved cysteine through the conserved F or W. Rows may omit the clone size; those that give it use once, few, many or a size class.

v_gene	j_gene	abundance	CDR3aa
TRBV7-2	TRBJ2-7	.	CASSSPSGRGAYEQYF
TRBV5-6	TRBJ1-3	many	CASSLGGAGNTIYF
TRBV5-4	TRBJ2-3	.	CASSWGEGITDTQYF
TRBV12-3/TRBV12-4	TRBJ2-7	.	CASSLRGAGFRSEQYF
TRBV6-2/TRBV6-3	TRBJ1-2	.	CASNLLGQALSGYTF
TRBV12-3/TRBV12-4	TRBJ2-7	many	CASSPGRRYEQYF
TRBV20-1	TRBJ2-7	.	CSARGRQGGSGEQYF
TRBV5-1	TRBJ2-7	.	CAGATDRGYEQYF
TRBV20-1	TRBJ2-1	.	CSATFGARSYNEQFF
TRBV5-5	TRBJ2-2	few	CASSRGLAGLGADGELFF
TRBV5-1	TRBJ2-1	many	CASSGGTTDYPTHEQFF
TRBV3-1	TRBJ2-2	once	CASSFGQRGGELFF
TRBV7-9	TRBJ2-5	once	CASSSGTGGLQETQYF
TRBV15	TRBJ1-6	.	CATSRGRAYNSPLHF
TRBV3-1	TRBJ2-6	many	CASSQEQGSGANVLTF
TRBV6-1	TRBJ2-7	.	CASQGQGISYEQYF
TRBV28	TRBJ2-6	.	CASSFRRVGGANVLTF
TRBV27	TRBJ2-3	.	CASSILAGGSTDTQYF
TRBV28	TRBJ2-7	.	CASSTSRYEQYF
TRBV27	TRBJ2-1	many	CASSPDRGRNEQFF
TRBV6-5	TRBJ2-2	.	CASSYPGGDGGELFF
TRBV24-1	TRBJ2-1	many	CATSEPGPNNEQFF
TRBV15	TRBJ2-3	.	CATSGRGLAGGDTDTQYF
TRBV20-1	TRBJ2-5	few	CSARDPGGVETQYF
TRBV7-8	TRBJ2-3	.	CASSVTVSDTQYF
TRBV7-9	TRBJ2-1	.	CASSGIANEQFF
TRBV7-9	TRBJ1-2	few	CASSLAAGNYGYTF
TRBV7-2	TRBJ2-7	few	CASSLSRTPSYEQYF
TRBV21-1	TRBJ2-7	few	CASSKWDRVYEQYF
TRBV24-1	TRBJ2-4	many	CATNPGKNIQYF
TRBV11-3	TRBJ1-1	.	CASSLVRTDHVMNTEAFF
TRBV20-1	TRBJ2-7	few	CSARLAQGLYEQYF
TRBV29-1	TRBJ1-2	many	CSVERHPGSGYTF
TRBV7-3	TRBJ1-1	few	CASSLILDAEAFF
TRBV27	TRBJ2-4	few	CASTPLGSKNIQYF
TRBV24-1	TRBJ2-1	many	CATSDLGSGHNEQFF
TRBV7-9	TRBJ2-1	few	CASSQRPENEQFF
TRBV29-1	TRBJ2-1	.	CSVTSGSSYNEQFF
TRBV29-1	TRBJ2-2	.	CSAMLAGQGAGELFF
TRBV12-3/TRBV12-4	TRBJ2-7	few	CASRDSGSKYEQYF
TRBV12-3/TRBV12-4	TRBJ1-3	.	CAIRSGNTIYF
TRBV11-2	TRBJ2-1	few	CASSPSAGLYNEQFF
TRBV19	TRBJ2-4	few	CASRPGQTNIQYF
TRBV28	TRBJ2-1	few	CASSAPLTEQFF
TRBV20-1	TRBJ1-1	many	CSATGQGVTEAFF
TRBV12-3/TRBV12-4	TRBJ1-5	many	CASSLRDDGLPQHF
TRBV7-2	TRBJ2-6	few	CASSLPLLSGANVLTF
TRBV20-1	TRBJ2-2	few	CSARVGPGELFF